This passage covers 25 T cell receptor beta chains from one sample sequenced in a study of vaccination and CD4 T cells after COVID-19. No antigen has been identified for these receptors. Oncomine TCR Beta short-read sequencing was applied to DNA from cultured CD4+ T cells. TCRdb re-analysed the PCR reads in MiXCR, keeping a single row per CDR3 protein. Of over 9,500 distinct CDR3 sequences in the sample, 76% were seen once. Treatment here: approximately nine-day PBMC culture with coronavirus spike peptide pools or control peptides (ViraFEST assay). The sequenced sample was CD4+ T cells from blood, cultured in vitro. The receptor set was obtained from a human donor who had recovered from COVID-19.

The chain recombines TRBV2 with TRBJ1-5, with 8 bases lining up with TRBD1. Unmatched junction bases numbered 6, after V lost 8 bases and J lost 6 bases. The CDR3 is made up of 13 amino acids. Germline V gene sequence: CDR1 SNHLY, CDR2 FYNNEI. CDR3 nucleotide sequence: TGTGCCAGCTTAGGACAGGGAGGTCAGCCCCAGCATTTT. As protein: CASLGQGGQPQHF.

This chain joins TRBV5-1 and TRBJ1-2; D gene unclear. The germline V gene encodes CDR1 SGHRS and CDR2 YFSETQ. There are 14 residues in the CDR3. V lost 0 bases, J lost 4 bases, and 10 bases lay in between. The CDR3 DNA follows: TGCGCCAGCAGCTTGGTCCCAGGACCCTATGGCTACACCTTC. The encoded protein is CASSLVPGPYGYTF.

This chain links TRBV2 with TRBJ1-1, with D perhaps matching TRBD1 (5 bases). There are 14 residues in the CDR3. CDR1 SNHLY and CDR2 FYNNEI come from the germline V gene. The V end was cut by 2 bases, the J end by 0 bases, with 7 bases between. In DNA form, the CDR3 reads TGTGCCAGCAGTGAAAGACAGCTGAACACTGAAGCTTTCTTT. Protein product: CASSERQLNTEAFF.

This clonotype occurred once. The rearrangement links TRBV2 to TRBJ1-5; 7 positions match TRBD1. This CDR3 comprises 14 residues. CDR1 SNHLY and CDR2 FYNNEI come from the germline V gene. V shed 3 bases and J 4 bases; nucleotides not matched to a gene: 3. CDR3 sequence reads: CASSEGTANQPQHF. The CDR3, as DNA: TGTGCCAGCAGTGAGGGGACAGCAAATCAGCCCCAGCATTTT.

The rearrangement uses TRBV20-1 and TRBJ2-5, with 9 bases matching TRBD2. V dropped 1 base and J dropped 5; count of bases not matched to a gene: 5. Germline V gene sequence: CDR1 DFQATT, CDR2 SNEGSKA (reference sequence). This CDR3 has 14 amino acids. The CDR3 region has the DNA TGCAGTGCTAGAGTGTCTAGCGGGATGGAGACCCAGTACTTC. It translates to CSARVSSGMETQYF.

J is TRBJ1-6 and V is TRBV6-5, with D hard to call. Per the germline V gene, CDR1 is MNHEY and CDR2 is SVGAGI. CDR3 length: 16 residues. V was trimmed by 0 bases and J by 0 bases, leaving 6 bases between them. CDR3: CASSYSGISYNSPLHF. As DNA, the CDR3 is TGTGCCAGCAGTTACTCGGGGATCTCCTATAATTCACCCCTCCACTTT.

V usage is TRBV6-5 and J usage is TRBJ1-1; D remains ambiguous. The ends were cut back, 0 bases at V and 5 bases at J, with 7 bases in the middle. Germline V gives CDR1 MNHEY, CDR2 SVGAGI. The CDR3 consists of 13 residues. The CDR3 region has the DNA TGTGCCAGCAGTTACTCGAAGGCGACTGAAGCTTTCTTT. As protein: CASSYSKATEAFF.

V is TRBV20-1 and J is TRBJ1-5, with D perhaps TRBD1 (5 bases). Germline assignment: CDR1 DFQATT and CDR2 SNEGSKA (reference sequence). This CDR3 spans 16 amino acids. The V gene lost 6 bases and the J gene lost 0 bases, with 18 bases spanning the gap. The CDR3 DNA reads as TGCAGTGCGGGAATCGGGACTTACAATAGCAATCAGCCCCAGCATTTT. As protein: CSAGIGTYNSNQPQHF.

V and J are TRBV5-1 and TRBJ1-4; TRBD1 might be the D (6 bases). This CDR3 contains 13 residues. V was shortened by 4 bases and J by 8 bases, with 12 bases between the two germline ends. Germline V gives CDR1 SGHRS, CDR2 YFSETQ. CDR3 nucleotides: TGCGCCAGCAGCCGAGGGGGGGACGAAAAACTGTTTTTT. Protein product: CASSRGGDEKLFF.

J is TRBJ2-2 and V is TRBV19, with TRBD2 matching 9 bases. Germline values: CDR1 LNHDA, CDR2 SQIVND (reference sequence). Losses at the gene ends were 6 bases for V and 3 bases for J; bases not matched to a gene: 5. This CDR3 contains 15 residues. The CDR3 DNA sequence: TGTGCCAGTAGCTCCCTAGCGGGGTACACCGGGGAGCTGTTTTTT. This gives the protein CASSSLAGYTGELFF.

The CDR3 loop is CSAIMGTGPEEPQHF. The CDR3 DNA follows: TGCAGTGCTATAATGGGGACAGGACCTGAGGAGCCCCAGCATTTT. The chain has TRBV20-1 and TRBJ1-5; 8 bases line up with TRBD1. Unmatched junction bases numbered 13, after V lost 4 bases and J lost 8 bases. The CDR3 consists of 15 residues. The germline V gene has CDR1 DFQATT and CDR2 SNEGSKA (reference sequence).

V and J are TRBV20-1 and TRBJ2-2; the D is unclear. This CDR3 is built from 12 residues. The germline CDR1 and CDR2 sequences are DFQATT and SNEGSKA (reference sequence). Trimming pared 0 bases from V and 6 bases from J, leaving 5 bases between. The CDR3 here is CSARDGAGELFF. The CDR3 DNA follows: TGCAGTGCTAGAGATGGGGCCGGGGAGCTGTTTTTT.

The chain recombines TRBV24-1 with TRBJ2-3, with 10 bases fitting TRBD1. Germline CDR1 is KGHDR and CDR2 is SFDVKD. CDR3 length: 15 residues. The V segment lost 5 bases and the J segment 3 bases; nucleotides outside the gene matches: 4. The CDR3 region has the DNA TGTGCCACCAGTGCTAAGGACAGGGGGACAGATACGCAGTATTTT. Its protein product is CATSAKDRGTDTQYF.

The genes are TRBV21-1 and TRBJ2-2; TRBD1 is taken as the D call from the table, unchecked against the DNA. TRBV21-1 is listed as a pseudogene. This CDR3 has 17 residues. The CDR3 coding sequence is TGTGCCAGCAGCATCGACCCCCCGGGATCTGCCCCCGGGGAGCTGTTTTTT. Translated, it gives CASSIDPPGSAPGELFF.

The chain has TRBV7-2 and TRBJ1-1; 9 bases agree with TRBD1. Germline values: CDR1 SGHTA, CDR2 FQGNSA. This CDR3 comprises 14 residues. The V segment lost 4 bases and the J segment 5 bases; nucleotides outside the gene matches: 5. The CDR3 DNA follows: TGTGCCAGCAGCTCTGGGACAGGGAGGACTGAAGCTTTCTTT. It specifies CASSSGTGRTEAFF. Filled out from reference TRBV7-2 and TRBJ1-1, the complete variable domain reads GAGVSQSPSNKVTEKGKDVELRCDPISGHTALYWYRQSLGQGLEFLIYFQGNSAPDKSGLPSDRFSAERTGGSVSTLTIQRTQQEDSAVYLCASSSGTGRTEAFFGQGTRLTVV.

This clonotype was detected only a few times. This sequence joins TRBV2 and TRBJ1-3, with a tentative D call TRBD1 (6 bases). This CDR3 spans 16 amino acids. CDR1 is SNHLY and CDR2 is FYNNEI in the germline V gene. Trimming took off 0 bases at V and 4 bases at J, with 13 bases between the two ends. This chain's CDR3 is CASSEARTGLGNTIYF. CDR3 nucleotides: TGTGCCAGCAGTGAAGCACGTACAGGGCTCGGAAACACCATATATTTT.

In this sample, this clonotype is medium-sized (0.01 to 0.1%). This chain joins TRBV6-1 and TRBJ1-2, with unresolved D. The CDR3 extends over 15 amino acids. V was cut by 5 bases and J by 8 bases, with 21 bases left in between. CDR1 MNHNS and CDR2 SASEGT come from the germline V gene. CDR3 loop: CASSPSAGVLRGYTF. CDR3 bases: TGTGCCAGCAGTCCCTCCGCCGGGGTGTTACGGGGCTACACCTTC.

The chain has TRBV7-9 and TRBJ2-1; D call uncertain. V shed 5 bases and J shed 6 bases, with 17 bases lying between them. The CDR3 spans 15 residues. Germline V CDR1 and CDR2: SEHNR, FQNEAQ (reference sequence). The CDR3 sequence: CASSPDGRLVNEQFF. In DNA, the CDR3 is TGTGCCAGCAGCCCAGACGGTCGGCTTGTCAATGAGCAGTTCTTC.

The chain combines TRBV12-3 or TRBV12-4 with TRBJ2-5, with 9 bases aligning to TRBD1. Germline trimming cut 7 bases from V and 6 bases from J; bases unmatched to any gene: 18. This CDR3 is built from 17 residues. The CDR3 here is CASTSGPGQGLRKTQYF. In DNA form, the CDR3 reads TGTGCCAGCACCAGTGGGCCGGGACAGGGCTTGCGGAAGACCCAGTACTTC.

This clonotype was seen a handful of times. The chain employs TRBV5-4 and TRBJ2-3, with 9 positions matching TRBD2. CDR1 is SGHNT and CDR2 is YYREEE in the germline V gene (reference sequence). The CDR3 loop spans 16 amino acids. V was pared by 3 bases and J by 0 bases, with 5 bases of the junction left unmatched. The CDR3 nucleotides are TGTGCCAGCAGCTGGTTAGCGGGGGCAAGCACAGATACGCAGTATTTT. This sequence encodes CASSWLAGASTDTQYF.

The chain combines TRBV2 with TRBJ1-1; 7 bases match TRBD1. CDR1 and CDR2 (germline): SNHLY, FYNNEI. J was trimmed by 10 bases and V by 5 bases; bases with no gene match: 16. The CDR3 covers 15 residues. In DNA, the CDR3 is TGTGCCAGCAGTCCTGACAGGGTGGGGGGATCGGGAGCTTTCTTT. It codes for CASSPDRVGGSGAFF.

The CDR3 DNA reads as TGTGCCACCAGCAGAGTGGCGGGAGGGCCCTATGAGCAGTTCTTC. This gives the protein CATSRVAGGPYEQFF. V is TRBV15 and J is TRBJ2-1; 9 positions agree with TRBD2. CDR3 size: 15 residues. Trimming removed 1 base from V and 8 bases from J; junction bases left unmatched: 6. Germline loops: CDR1 LNHNV, CDR2 YYDKDF (reference sequence). Full variable domain (remainder filled in from reference TRBV15 and TRBJ2-1): DAMVIQNPRYQVTQFGKPVTLSCSQTLNHNVMYWYQQKSSQAPKLLFHYYDKDFNNEADTPDNFQSRRPNTSFCFLDIRSPGLGDTAMYLCATSRVAGGPYEQFFGPGTRLTVL.

The J gene is TRBJ1-1, the V gene TRBV21-1; the DNA was not used to check the table's D call, TRBD1. TRBV21-1 is designated a pseudogene. The CDR3 length is 15 residues. The CDR3 sequence is CASSFGRGWDTEAFF. CDR3 nucleotide sequence: TGTGCCAGCAGCTTCGGGCGGGGCTGGGACACTGAAGCTTTCTTT.

This clonotype showed up just a few times. V and J are TRBV20-1 and TRBJ1-5; a weak D match, TRBD1 (6 bases). This CDR3 is built from 18 residues. Germline CDR1 DFQATT, CDR2 SNEGSKA (reference sequence). V lost 3 bases and J lost 1, with 22 bases in between. CDR3 nucleotides: TGCAGTGCTAGTTCCCGGGGGCTCCCCGGGGGAAGCAATCAGCCCCAGCATTTT. This encodes CSASSRGLPGGSNQPQHF.

The chain joins TRBV29-1 to TRBJ1-2, with a tentative D call TRBD1 (5 bases). V was pared by 0 bases and J by 6 bases, with 11 bases between. The CDR3 totals 13 residues. Germline V gene lookup returns CDR1 SQVTM and CDR2 ANQGSEA. The CDR3 region is CSVEDRTDNGYTF. The CDR3 DNA is TGCAGCGTTGAAGATCGGACGGACAATGGCTACACCTTC.